The rows below give T cell receptor beta chains drawn from one sample of a study of blood T cell repertoires in COVID-19. This table comes from immunoSEQ multiplex PCR, and its TCRdb copy is limited to in-frame clones, with some not included. The sample shows around 100,000 clones, about 83% of them seen only once. Sequencing was carried out using peripheral blood. These receptor sequences come from a human donor in a cohort sampled during active COVID-19. Both conserved end residues are part of each CDR3. A D gene is named only where the DNA matches it firmly. The size field is filled for only some rows; it gives once, few, many or a size class.

j_gene	v_gene	abundance	d_gene	CDR3aa	CDR3nt
TRBJ2-7	TRBV12-3/TRBV12-4	NA	NA	CASSLVGGYEQYF	TGTGCCAGCAGTTTAGTCGGGGGCTACGAGCAGTACTTC
TRBJ1-1	TRBV28	NA	NA	CASSGAGLSMNTEAFF	TGTGCCAGCAGTGGGGCAGGGCTGTCCATGAACACTGAAGCTTTCTTT
TRBJ2-7	TRBV4-1	few	TRBD2	CASSQDSAGGSYYEQYF	TGCGCCAGCAGCCAAGATTCTGCGGGGGGGAGTTATTACGAGCAGTACTTC
TRBJ1-5	TRBV7-9	NA	NA	CASSLGAGLWDNQPQHF	TGTGCCAGCAGCTTAGGGGCAGGGCTCTGGGACAATCAGCCCCAGCATTTT
TRBJ2-3	TRBV5-6	NA	NA	CASSLILTGPGADTQYF	TGTGCCAGCAGCTTGATACTAACAGGACCCGGTGCCGATACGCAGTATTTT
TRBJ1-1	TRBV11-2	NA	NA	CADRTLMNTEAFF	TGTGCCGATCGGACTCTTATGAACACTGAAGCTTTCTTT
TRBJ1-3	TRBV4-3	NA	NA	CASSLDSFSGNTIYF	TGCGCCAGCAGCCTCGACAGCTTCTCTGGAAACACCATATATTTT
TRBJ1-3	TRBV29-1	NA	NA	CSVDQTVSGNTIYF	TGCAGCGTTGACCAGACAGTCTCTGGAAACACCATATATTTT
TRBJ2-1	TRBV30	NA	NA	CAWRTSQRENEQFF	TGTGCCTGGAGAACATCCCAAAGGGAGAATGAGCAGTTCTTC
TRBJ2-5	TRBV11-2	NA	NA	CASSSRDLTQETQYF	TGTGCCAGCAGCTCCCGGGACTTAACTCAAGAGACCCAGTACTTC
TRBJ2-1	TRBV3-1/TRBV3-2	NA	NA	CASSQVVLVAKWNEQFF	TGTGCCAGCAGCCAAGTAGTTCTAGTGGCGAAGTGGAATGAGCAGTTCTTC
TRBJ2-2	TRBV5-1	NA	NA	CASSLISANTGELFF	TGCGCCAGCAGCTTGATCAGCGCGAACACCGGGGAGCTGTTTTTT
TRBJ2-1	TRBV18	NA	TRBD2	CASSPASVLAGGYNEQFF	TGTGCCAGCTCACCAGCCTCCGTACTAGCGGGGGGTTACAATGAGCAGTTCTTC
TRBJ2-1	TRBV4-1	NA	NA	CASSQDERGNEQFF	TGCGCCAGCAGCCAAGACGAAAGGGGGAATGAGCAGTTCTTC
TRBJ2-5	TRBV19	NA	NA	CASSIGTARGQETQYF	TGTGCCAGTAGTATAGGAACGGCCAGGGGTCAAGAGACCCAGTACTTC
TRBJ2-1	TRBV19	NA	TRBD2	CASSIGSGRGFDEQFF	TGTGCCAGTAGTATAGGGAGCGGGAGAGGATTCGATGAGCAGTTCTTC
TRBJ1-3	TRBV18	NA	NA	CASSPGQISGNTIYF	TGTGCCAGCTCACCTGGACAGATCTCTGGAAACACCATATATTTT
TRBJ2-2	TRBV5-1	NA	NA	CASSLRQDNTGELFF	TGCGCCAGCAGCCTTCGACAGGATAACACCGGGGAGCTGTTTTTT
TRBJ2-7	TRBV7-3	NA	TRBD1	CASSPDRGSYEQYF	TGTGCCAGCAGCCCGGACAGGGGCTCCTACGAGCAGTACTTC
TRBJ2-4	TRBV9	NA	TRBD1	CASSVDRGDIQYF	TGTGCCAGCAGCGTAGACAGGGGAGACATTCAGTACTTC
TRBJ2-1	TRBV5-1	NA	NA	CASSLVGGTYNEQFF	TGCGCCAGCAGCTTGGTGGGAGGTACCTACAATGAGCAGTTCTTC
TRBJ2-7	TRBV19	NA	NA	CASSIGPGADYYEQYF	TGTGCCAGTAGTATAGGCCCGGGCGCGGACTACTACGAGCAGTACTTC
TRBJ1-2	TRBV12-2	NA	NA	CASRTREGNYGYTF	TGTGCAAGTCGCACACGGGAGGGGAACTATGGCTACACCTTC
TRBJ2-1	TRBV27	NA	NA	CASSVARMDLSEGQFF	TGTGCCAGCAGTGTTGCTAGGATGGACCTTAGCGAAGGACAGTTCTTC
TRBJ1-6	TRBV7-8	NA	NA	CASSLTISDSPLHF	TGTGCCAGCAGCTTAACTATTTCGGATTCACCCCTCCACTTT
TRBJ1-2	TRBV6-6	NA	NA	CASSSGGEARWGYTF	TGTGCCAGCAGCTCGGGAGGAGAAGCGCGATGGGGCTACACCTTC
TRBJ2-1	TRBV7-3	NA	TRBD2	CASSPAAGGSYNEQFF	TGTGCCAGCAGCCCCGCGGCGGGAGGGTCCTACAATGAGCAGTTCTTC
TRBJ2-7	TRBV4-2	NA	NA	CASSVKQGDEQYF	TGTGCCAGCAGCGTTAAACAGGGAGACGAGCAGTACTTC
TRBJ2-5	TRBV9	NA	TRBD2	CASSVLRGAGNQETQYF	TGTGCCAGCAGCGTACTGCGGGGGGCAGGGAACCAAGAGACCCAGTACTTC
TRBJ2-2	TRBV5-1	NA	NA	CASSLDPGGGHGELFF	TGCGCCAGCAGCTTGGACCCGGGAGGGGGCCACGGGGAGCTGTTTTTT
TRBJ1-5	TRBV5-6	once	NA	CASSLARNQPQHF	TGTGCCAGCAGCTTGGCTAGAAACCAGCCCCAGCATTTT
TRBJ1-2	TRBV19	NA	TRBD1	CASRRQGRGVDYGYTF	TGTGCCAGTAGGAGACAGGGGAGAGGAGTTGACTATGGCTACACCTTC
TRBJ2-1	TRBV18	NA	NA	CASSAWDNNEQFF	TGTGCCAGCTCCGCCTGGGACAACAATGAGCAGTTCTTC
TRBJ2-1	TRBV7-9	NA	TRBD2	CASSPTSGGGNEQFF	TGTGCCAGCAGCCCCACTAGCGGGGGAGGCAATGAGCAGTTCTTC
TRBJ1-2	TRBV18	NA	TRBD1	CASSSSGVGQGRGYTF	TGTGCCAGCTCATCAAGCGGGGTAGGACAGGGTAGAGGCTACACCTTC
TRBJ1-2	TRBV18	NA	NA	CASSPLGDTGYTF	TGTGCCAGCTCACCCCTAGGGGACACTGGCTACACCTTC
TRBJ1-1	TRBV5-1	NA	TRBD1	CASSLGGTGVTEAFF	TGCGCCAGCAGCTTGGGAGGGACAGGGGTTACTGAAGCTTTCTTT
TRBJ2-4	TRBV3-1/TRBV3-2	NA	TRBD2	CASSQGTSGPGSKNIQYF	TGTGCCAGCAGCCAGGGGACTAGCGGGCCGGGAAGCAAAAACATTCAGTACTTC
TRBJ1-2	TRBV12-5	NA	NA	CASGLVNAGDLLVYTF	TGTGCTAGTGGTTTGGTAAACGCTGGAGACCTCTTAGTCTACACCTTC
TRBJ2-5	TRBV30	NA	TRBD2	CAWSSPPGLAEQETQYF	TGTGCCTGGAGTTCCCCGCCGGGACTAGCGGAACAAGAGACCCAGTACTTC
TRBJ2-1	TRBV6-6	NA	TRBD1	CASTGGAYSYNEQFF	TGTGCCAGTACAGGGGGCGCCTACTCCTACAATGAGCAGTTCTTC
TRBJ2-5	TRBV5-6	NA	TRBD2	CASSSWSSGGFQETQYF	TGTGCCAGCAGCTCATGGTCCAGCGGGGGGTTTCAAGAGACCCAGTACTTC
TRBJ1-1	TRBV6-5	NA	TRBD1	CASSHRDRGMTEAFF	TGTGCCAGCAGTCACCGGGACAGGGGGATGACTGAAGCTTTCTTT
TRBJ2-3	TRBV5-1	NA	NA	CASSLDLTDTQYF	TGCGCCAGCAGCTTGGACTTGACAGATACGCAGTATTTT
TRBJ1-2	TRBV15	NA	TRBD1	CATSRGTAYGYTF	TGTGCCACCAGCAGGGGGACAGCTTATGGCTACACCTTC
TRBJ2-3	TRBV12-5	NA	TRBD1	CASGTGTGNTDTQYF	TGTGCTAGTGGTACCGGGACAGGGAACACAGATACGCAGTATTTT